The 11 T cell receptor beta chains listed next were all sequenced from one sample in a study of identifying expanded T cells in peripheral blood (dated by TCRdb to about 2019). The library relied on the immunoSEQ multiplex PCR assay. In its TCRdb copy, this immuneACCESS table keeps in-frame sequences only and misses some clones. Where compared with another copy, unresolved V genes explain less than half of these, and the others have no known cause. The sample includes 75,000 to 100,000 clones, with about 91% observed a single time. The ten largest clones take up around 3% of the sample. Material for sequencing was blood. The receptors stem from a person between 18 and 69 years old in good health.

The chain recombines TRBV2 with TRBJ2-7; D is unresolved. This CDR3 is built from 11 residues. The germline V gene encodes CDR1 SNHLY and CDR2 FYNNEI. With 6 bases removed from V and 11 bases from J, the gap between germline ends came to 14 bases. In nucleotides, the CDR3 is TGTGCCAGCAGCTTTTTAGAGTCCAAGTACTTC. It specifies CASSFLESKYF.

V usage is TRBV4-3 and J usage is TRBJ2-1; D uncertain. From germline, CDR1 is LGHNA and CDR2 YSLEER. Trimming took 0 bases from V and 6 from J, leaving 12 bases between them. This CDR3 is built from 15 residues. The chain's CDR3 is CASSQDPRGLNEQFF. In DNA form, the CDR3 reads TGCGCCAGCAGCCAAGACCCTCGCGGCCTCAATGAGCAGTTCTTC.

The CDR3 DNA reads TGTGCCAGCAGTGCACAGGGAGAGTATGGCTACACCTTC. Amino acids: CASSAQGEYGYTF. The chain combines TRBV2 with TRBJ1-2; the D gene is possibly TRBD1 (6 bases). The CDR3 runs 13 residues. V was shortened by 4 bases and J by 5 bases, with 11 bases between the two germline ends. Germline CDR1 SNHLY, CDR2 FYNNEI.

This chain links TRBV20-1 with TRBJ2-1; D is unclear. Per germline, CDR1 DFQATT and CDR2 SNEGSKA (reference sequence). Trimming pared 5 bases from V and 3 bases from J, leaving 2 bases between. The CDR3 runs 10 residues. The CDR3 sequence is CSAFYNEQFF. CDR3 coding DNA: TGCAGTGCTTTCTACAATGAGCAGTTCTTC.

The genes are TRBV7-9 and TRBJ1-4, with a tentative D call TRBD1 (5 bases). The germline V gene encodes CDR1 SEHNR and CDR2 FQNEAQ (reference sequence). The length of the CDR3 is 14 residues. V gave up 0 bases and J gave up 7 bases, with 9 bases separating them. This chain's CDR3 is CASSLAGESEKLFF. As DNA, the CDR3 is TGTGCCAGCAGCTTAGCAGGGGAGAGTGAAAAACTGTTTTTT.

The rearrangement joins TRBV14 to TRBJ2-3; maybe TRBD1 (5 bases). The CDR3 is 16 amino acids. V shed 0 bases and J shed 3 bases, with 13 bases lying between them. Germline V CDR1 and CDR2: SGHDN, FVKESK. CDR3 nucleotide sequence: TGTGCCAGCAGCCAAGATAAGACAGCCCTGACAGATACGCAGTATTTT. It is translated as CASSQDKTALTDTQYF.

For the CDR3, the DNA is TGTGCCAGCTACCGAGGGGCGGGAGGGCCAGCGGGCTTCACAGATACGCAGTATTTT. This sequence encodes CASYRGAGGPAGFTDTQYF. The chain carries TRBV7-8 and TRBJ2-3; 9 nucleotides line up with TRBD2. The CDR3 sequence is 19 residues long. Germline assignment: CDR1 SGHVS and CDR2 FQNEAQ. V lost 8 bases, J lost 2 bases, and 20 bases stayed unmatched.

The gene calls are TRBV7-2 and TRBJ2-3; D unclear. Per the germline V gene, CDR1 is SGHTA and CDR2 is FQGNSA. The CDR3 spans 11 residues. V gave up 6 bases and J gave up 6 bases, with 7 bases separating them. Here the CDR3 DNA reads TGTGCCAGCAGGGCGTGGGATACGCAGTATTTT. Translated, it gives CASRAWDTQYF.

The chain recombines TRBV7-3 with TRBJ2-3; 7 bases align to TRBD2. The germline V gene has CDR1 SGHTA and CDR2 FQGTGA. Losses at the gene ends were 4 bases for V and 6 bases for J; bases not matched to a gene: 4. The CDR3 extends over 13 amino acids. The CDR3 nucleotides read TGTGCCAGCAGCTCCGGACTAGTCGATACGCAGTATTTT. It yields the protein CASSSGLVDTQYF.

This clone came up a few times. The rearrangement joins TRBV5-1 to TRBJ1-4; 10 positions match TRBD1. Trimming removed 3 bases from V and 12 bases from J; junction bases left unmatched: 11. CDR1 is SGHRS and CDR2 is YFSETQ in the germline V gene. The CDR3 is 15 residues long. The CDR3 nucleotides read TGCGCCAGCAGCTCTGGGACAGGGGCTTGGGAAGAACTGTTTTTT. It yields the protein CASSSGTGAWEELFF. The complete variable domain, with remaining parts taken from reference TRBV5-1 and TRBJ1-4, reads KAGVTQTPRYLIKTRGQQVTLSCSPISGHRSVSWYQQTPGQGLQFLFEYFSETQRNKGNFPGRFSGRQFSNSRSEMNVSTLELGDSALYLCASSSGTGAWEELFFGSGTQLSVL.

The gene calls are TRBV7-3 and TRBJ2-7; 9 nucleotides agree with TRBD1. This CDR3 has 15 residues. V was pared by 5 bases and J by 0 bases, with 5 bases of the junction left unmatched. Germline V CDR1 and CDR2: SGHTA, FQGTGA. The CDR3 DNA reads TGTGCCAGCAGCCCGCGGACAGGGGCCTCCTACGAGCAGTACTTC. It yields the protein CASSPRTGASYEQYF.